This TCR beta chain was sequenced for a study of OX40 agonist ivuxolimab in advanced cancers. Study results and limitations: Low levels of normalized T-cell clonal expansion also appeared in some nonresponders.

Blood samples were obtained at baseline, cycle 4 day 1, and cycle 7 day 1. This CDR3 is 13 amino acids long. The germline CDR1 and CDR2 sequences are MRHNA and SNTAGT. V was shortened by 4 bases and J by 9 bases, with 13 bases between the two germline ends. Profiled with immunoSEQ multiplex PCR; TCRdb holds only in-frame clones, not every one. The table includes 66,000 or so clones, around 90% detected once. As concerns this clone: Its antigen is not identified.

This clonotype originated in an adult with an advanced solid tumor such as melanoma, head and neck, liver or kidney cancer. The source was CD4+ or CD8+ T cells sorted from blood, collected in a trial of the OX40 agonist ivuxolimab. The chain employs TRBV6-4 and TRBJ2-1; D not resolved. The CDR3 nucleotides read TGTGCCAGCAGTGTAGGCAGTTTAGCTGAGCAGTTCTTC. It codes for CASSVGSLAEQFF.